The rows below give T cell receptor beta chains drawn from one sample of a study of cytomegalovirus exposure and HLA in healthy donors. Sequencing used immunoSEQ multiplex PCR; TCRdb keeps in-frame clones, though not all of them. The table includes under 200,000 clones, around four fifths detected once. Sequenced input: PBMCs. All receptors derive from a woman aged 50 to 60 in good health and CMV-seronegative. The CDR3 runs from the conserved cysteine through the conserved F or W. The D gene is left open where the match is weak. The listing skips clone size in some rows; elsewhere it reads once, few, many or a size class.

d_gene: .
len: 14
abundance: .
j_gene: TRBJ1-2
v_gene: TRBV5-1
CDR3nt: TGCGCCAGCAGTCAACAAGGCGGCGGCTATGGCTACACCTTC
CDR3aa: CASSQQGGGYGYTF

d_gene: .
len: 15
abundance: .
j_gene: TRBJ2-5
v_gene: TRBV7-2
CDR3nt: TGTGCCAGCAGTTCCGGGACTTTTCGACAAGAGACCCAGTACTTC
CDR3aa: CASSSGTFRQETQYF

d_gene: TRBD1
len: 14
abundance: once
j_gene: TRBJ1-2
v_gene: TRBV5-4
CDR3nt: TGTGCCAGTACCCGAGGGGGCGAGCGCTATGGCTACACCTTC
CDR3aa: CASTRGGERYGYTF

d_gene: .
len: 11
abundance: .
j_gene: TRBJ1-2
v_gene: TRBV10-2
CDR3nt: TGCGCCAGCCTAGACGGGGGTGGCTACACCTTC
CDR3aa: CASLDGGGYTF

d_gene: .
len: 15
abundance: few
j_gene: TRBJ1-2
v_gene: TRBV4-1
CDR3nt: TGCGCCAGCAGCCAAGGCGTGGGAGTCGGATATGGCTACACCTTC
CDR3aa: CASSQGVGVGYGYTF

d_gene: TRBD1
len: 17
abundance: .
j_gene: TRBJ1-5
v_gene: TRBV5-5
CDR3nt: TGTGCCAGCAGCTTGGAAGCAGGGGGGATGAGCAATCAGCCCCAGCATTTT
CDR3aa: CASSLEAGGMSNQPQHF

d_gene: TRBD2
len: 15
abundance: once
j_gene: TRBJ2-5
v_gene: TRBV27
CDR3nt: TGTGCCAGCAGCACGAGGGCGGGAGGCCAAGAGACCCAGTACTTC
CDR3aa: CASSTRAGGQETQYF

d_gene: .
len: 17
abundance: .
j_gene: TRBJ1-1
v_gene: TRBV19
CDR3nt: TGTGCCAGTACCGGGGGACTACCTCTGGGGGTGAACACTGAAGCTTTCTTT
CDR3aa: CASTGGLPLGVNTEAFF

d_gene: .
len: 17
abundance: .
j_gene: TRBJ2-3
v_gene: TRBV30
CDR3nt: TGTGCCTGGAGTGTACGGTGGGGGCAGGGAGGCACAGATACGCAGTATTTT
CDR3aa: CAWSVRWGQGGTDTQYF

d_gene: TRBD2
len: 18
abundance: .
j_gene: TRBJ2-2
v_gene: TRBV7-2
CDR3nt: TGTGCCAGCAGCCTAGGGACTAGCGGGAGATTGGGGACCGGGGAGCTGTTTTTT
CDR3aa: CASSLGTSGRLGTGELFF

d_gene: TRBD2
len: 15
abundance: .
j_gene: TRBJ2-3
v_gene: TRBV7-7
CDR3nt: TGTGCTAGCAGCGTTAGCGGGAGTCATTCAGATACGCAGTATTTT
CDR3aa: CASSVSGSHSDTQYF

d_gene: .
len: 15
abundance: .
j_gene: TRBJ1-4
v_gene: TRBV6-1
CDR3nt: TGTGCCAGCGAGCGATTAATCTCAACTAATGAAAAACTGTTTTTT
CDR3aa: CASERLISTNEKLFF

d_gene: TRBD1
len: 15
abundance: .
j_gene: TRBJ1-1
v_gene: TRBV10-3
CDR3nt: TGTGCCATCAGTGAGGAAGGACAGGCGCCCTATGAAGCTTTCTTT
CDR3aa: CAISEEGQAPYEAFF

d_gene: .
len: 13
abundance: .
j_gene: TRBJ1-1
v_gene: TRBV13
CDR3nt: TGTGCCAGCAACTTACTGGGAGGCACTGAAGCTTTCTTT
CDR3aa: CASNLLGGTEAFF

d_gene: .
len: 15
abundance: .
j_gene: TRBJ2-7
v_gene: TRBV2
CDR3nt: TGTGCCAGCAGTGAGAACAGGGAACCCTCCTACGAGCAGTACTTC
CDR3aa: CASSENREPSYEQYF

d_gene: .
len: 12
abundance: .
j_gene: TRBJ2-1
v_gene: TRBV11-2
CDR3nt: TGTGCCAGCAGCTTGAACTCGGATGAGCAGTTCTTC
CDR3aa: CASSLNSDEQFF

d_gene: TRBD1
len: 15
abundance: .
j_gene: TRBJ1-1
v_gene: TRBV6-6
CDR3nt: TGTGCCAGCAGAGACCGGGACAGGGCGAACACTGAAGCTTTCTTT
CDR3aa: CASRDRDRANTEAFF

d_gene: .
len: 15
abundance: few
j_gene: TRBJ1-2
v_gene: TRBV4-3
CDR3nt: TGCGCCAGCAGCCAAGATCGGGGGGCGGGGTATGGCTACACCTTC
CDR3aa: CASSQDRGAGYGYTF

d_gene: TRBD2
len: 15
abundance: .
j_gene: TRBJ2-1
v_gene: TRBV6-6
CDR3nt: TGTGCCAGCAGTTACTTCACTAGCGGAGGGGGAGAGCAGTTCTTC
CDR3aa: CASSYFTSGGGEQFF

d_gene: .
len: 17
abundance: .
j_gene: TRBJ2-7
v_gene: TRBV19
CDR3nt: TGTGCCAGTAGTAGCGCCCGGGACACCCGGTATATGGACGAGCAGTACTTC
CDR3aa: CASSSARDTRYMDEQYF

d_gene: TRBD2
len: 16
abundance: once
j_gene: TRBJ2-1
v_gene: TRBV5-4
CDR3nt: TGTGCCAGCAGCTTGGGGACTAGCGGGTCCTACAATGAGCAGTTCTTC
CDR3aa: CASSLGTSGSYNEQFF

d_gene: .
len: 12
abundance: few
j_gene: TRBJ1-4
v_gene: TRBV2
CDR3nt: TGTGCCAGCCGGACAGACAATGAAAAACTGTTTTTT
CDR3aa: CASRTDNEKLFF

d_gene: .
len: 15
abundance: .
j_gene: TRBJ1-5
v_gene: TRBV7-9
CDR3nt: TGTGCCAGCAGCTTAGGGGTCCCAGGCAAGGAGCCCCAGCATTTT
CDR3aa: CASSLGVPGKEPQHF

d_gene: TRBD2
len: 16
abundance: .
j_gene: TRBJ2-5
v_gene: TRBV15
CDR3nt: TGTGCCACCAGCAGAGAAGCGGGGGGCGCAGGGGCCTCCCAGTACTTC
CDR3aa: CATSREAGGAGASQYF

d_gene: TRBD1
len: 15
abundance: .
j_gene: TRBJ2-7
v_gene: TRBV19
CDR3nt: TGTGCCAGTAGTAAAAGGGAGACAGGGGGAGACGAGCAGTACTTC
CDR3aa: CASSKRETGGDEQYF

d_gene: .
len: 16
abundance: .
j_gene: TRBJ2-1
v_gene: TRBV11-2
CDR3nt: TGTGCCAGCAGCTTAGGGTCTAGCGTCTACTACAATGAGCAGTTCTTC
CDR3aa: CASSLGSSVYYNEQFF

d_gene: .
len: 15
abundance: few
j_gene: TRBJ1-2
v_gene: TRBV9
CDR3nt: TGTGCCAGCAGCGTAAATCCCCAGACTAACTATGGCTACACCTTC
CDR3aa: CASSVNPQTNYGYTF

d_gene: .
len: 12
abundance: once
j_gene: TRBJ2-5
v_gene: TRBV7-2
CDR3nt: TGTGCCAGCAGCTCAAGGGGAGAGACCCAGTACTTC
CDR3aa: CASSSRGETQYF

d_gene: .
len: 16
abundance: .
j_gene: TRBJ1-4
v_gene: TRBV7-6
CDR3nt: TGTGCCAGCAGCTTAGCAGGGGAAGCAACTAATGAAAAACTGTTTTTT
CDR3aa: CASSLAGEATNEKLFF

d_gene: TRBD1
len: 14
abundance: .
j_gene: TRBJ2-3
v_gene: TRBV29-1
CDR3nt: TGCAGCGTTCGCCTTGGGACAGGAGGAGATACGCAGTATTTT
CDR3aa: CSVRLGTGGDTQYF

d_gene: .
len: 12
abundance: .
j_gene: TRBJ2-7
v_gene: TRBV4-3
CDR3nt: TGCGCCAGCAGCCAAGAGGGGGGCGAGCAGTACTTC
CDR3aa: CASSQEGGEQYF

d_gene: TRBD1
len: 16
abundance: .
j_gene: TRBJ2-5
v_gene: TRBV6-6
CDR3nt: TGTGCCAGCAGTTACACCCCGGGACAGAGAGGGGAGACCCAGTACTTC
CDR3aa: CASSYTPGQRGETQYF

d_gene: .
len: 13
abundance: .
j_gene: TRBJ1-5
v_gene: TRBV7-9
CDR3nt: TGTGCCAGCAGCCGGGGGGCCAATCAGCCCCAGCATTTT
CDR3aa: CASSRGANQPQHF

d_gene: TRBD2
len: 16
abundance: .
j_gene: TRBJ2-3
v_gene: TRBV7-3
CDR3nt: TGTGCCAGCAGATCGGGAACTAGCGGAGTCACAGATACGCAGTATTTT
CDR3aa: CASRSGTSGVTDTQYF

d_gene: .
len: 13
abundance: .
j_gene: TRBJ1-4
v_gene: TRBV19
CDR3nt: TGTGCCAGTAGAAAAAATCGGGATGAAAAACTGTTTTTT
CDR3aa: CASRKNRDEKLFF

d_gene: TRBD1
len: 15
abundance: .
j_gene: TRBJ2-3
v_gene: TRBV11-3
CDR3nt: TGTGCCAGCAGCCCGGGACAGGCTAGCACAGATACGCAGTATTTT
CDR3aa: CASSPGQASTDTQYF

d_gene: .
len: 15
abundance: .
j_gene: TRBJ1-1
v_gene: TRBV14
CDR3nt: TGTGCCAGCAGCCCCCCGCCAGGGAAGGACACTGAAGCTTTCTTT
CDR3aa: CASSPPPGKDTEAFF

d_gene: TRBD1
len: 17
abundance: .
j_gene: TRBJ1-6
v_gene: TRBV9
CDR3nt: TGTGCCAGCAGCGTAAGGGACAGGACCAGAGATAATTCACCCCTCCACTTT
CDR3aa: CASSVRDRTRDNSPLHF

d_gene: TRBD2
len: 14
abundance: .
j_gene: TRBJ2-7
v_gene: TRBV28
CDR3nt: TGTGCCACGGTGACGGGGGGGAGCTCCTACGAGCAGTACTTC
CDR3aa: CATVTGGSSYEQYF

d_gene: TRBD2
len: 18
abundance: few
j_gene: TRBJ2-3
v_gene: TRBV13
CDR3nt: TGTGCCAGCAGCTTAGGCATAGCCTCAGCGGGGGGCACAGATACGCAGTATTTT
CDR3aa: CASSLGIASAGGTDTQYF

d_gene: .
len: 15
abundance: once
j_gene: TRBJ2-2
v_gene: TRBV5-1
CDR3nt: TGCGCCAGCAGCTTGGCCGGACAGATCACCGGGGAGCTGTTTTTT
CDR3aa: CASSLAGQITGELFF

d_gene: .
len: 14
abundance: .
j_gene: TRBJ2-2
v_gene: TRBV5-1
CDR3nt: TGCGCCAGCAGCTTGGCTAGCGACACCGGGGAGCTGTTTTTT
CDR3aa: CASSLASDTGELFF

d_gene: .
len: 15
abundance: .
j_gene: TRBJ2-3
v_gene: TRBV2
CDR3nt: TGTGCCAGCGGCCGACTAGTCGGTACAACAGATACGCAGTATTTT
CDR3aa: CASGRLVGTTDTQYF

d_gene: .
len: 14
abundance: .
j_gene: TRBJ2-7
v_gene: TRBV7-9
CDR3nt: TGTGCCAGCAACTCAGACAGGTTGGGCTACGAGCAGTACTTC
CDR3aa: CASNSDRLGYEQYF

d_gene: .
len: 17
abundance: .
j_gene: TRBJ1-5
v_gene: TRBV7-2
CDR3nt: TGTGCCAGCAGCTTAGTGGTTACGGGGAGGGCCAATCAGCCCCAGCATTTT
CDR3aa: CASSLVVTGRANQPQHF

d_gene: .
len: 14
abundance: .
j_gene: TRBJ2-2
v_gene: TRBV19
CDR3nt: TGTGCCAGTAGTATACAGGGAGGTTCCGGGGAGCTGTTTTTT
CDR3aa: CASSIQGGSGELFF

d_gene: .
len: 16
abundance: .
j_gene: TRBJ2-3
v_gene: TRBV10-2
CDR3nt: TGCGCCAGCAGTGAGTCGGGCAGGGTGAGCGCAGATACGCAGTATTTT
CDR3aa: CASSESGRVSADTQYF

d_gene: .
len: 14
abundance: .
j_gene: TRBJ1-5
v_gene: TRBV9
CDR3nt: TGTGCCAGCAGCCCCATCGGGGGCAATCAGCCCCAGCATTTT
CDR3aa: CASSPIGGNQPQHF

d_gene: TRBD2
len: 19
abundance: few
j_gene: TRBJ2-7
v_gene: TRBV7-9
CDR3nt: TGTGCCAGCAGCCCTTCTACGAGCGGTTACGGGGGGGTGACCTACGAGCAGTACTTC
CDR3aa: CASSPSTSGYGGVTYEQYF

d_gene: .
len: 13
abundance: .
j_gene: TRBJ2-1
v_gene: TRBV7-2
CDR3nt: TGTGCCAGCAGCTTCGAGAGTAGCAATGAGCAGTTCTTC
CDR3aa: CASSFESSNEQFF

d_gene: .
len: 17
abundance: .
j_gene: TRBJ1-6
v_gene: TRBV5-1
CDR3nt: TGCGCCAGCAGCTTGGAGTCCGGTCCTGGCTATAATTCACCCCTCCACTTT
CDR3aa: CASSLESGPGYNSPLHF

d_gene: .
len: 15
abundance: .
j_gene: TRBJ1-5
v_gene: TRBV30
CDR3nt: TGTGCCTGGAAGGGGCAGTCCCATAGCAATCAGCCCCAGCATTTT
CDR3aa: CAWKGQSHSNQPQHF

d_gene: TRBD2
len: 15
abundance: .
j_gene: TRBJ2-3
v_gene: TRBV6-1
CDR3nt: TGTGCCAGCAGCGACCGGACTAGCCCTTTGGGTACGCAGTATTTT
CDR3aa: CASSDRTSPLGTQYF